This T cell receptor (beta chain) emerged from a study of T cells in Graves' hyperthyroidism and ophthalmopathy (dated by TCRdb to between 2018 and 2021). With regard to the full study: Peripheral blood samples were taken at initial diagnosis, before any treatment was given. To identify TCR V-J signatures that set the groups apart, the researchers used a discovery cohort of 100 or so patients, made up of fewer than 50 with Graves' ophthalmopathy and about 55 with stable Graves' hyperthyroidism. Prospective prediction of ophthalmopathy was tested in an independent validation cohort of some 19 hyperthyroidism patients and roughly 16 patients who later progressed to ophthalmopathy. The approximately 100 discovery patients were randomly divided into training and test sets at a 7:3 ratio. Thyroid tissue and blood T-cell repertoires from six Graves' hyperthyroidism patients were also compared in the study. Following sampling, methimazole starting at 30 mg daily was given to hyperthyroidism patients, and high-dose intravenous methylprednisolone was given to ophthalmopathy patients. The paper reports TCR Vbeta CDR3 sequencing of approximately 130 peripheral blood samples: 43 ophthalmopathy, around 80 hyperthyroidism and 17 progressor patients. Study-wide conclusions, independent of this receptor: Sample size was not statistically predetermined, and blinding of investigators to group allocation was not performed. Most expanded thyroid clonotypes (frequency above 0.001) were also detected in blood, suggesting blood repertoires may reflect thyroid immune responses. A model built on a 13 V-J signature distinguished ophthalmopathy from stable hyperthyroidism, reaching about 89% sensitivity and under 84% specificity in cross-validation and 80%/75% in testing. During validation, the model predicted progression to ophthalmopathy a median of approximately 6.5 months ahead of onset, with more than 55% sensitivity and about 72% specificity.

Of note for this clonotype: Its antigen is currently not known. The sample holds no much larger clone one base away, and base qualities are not on file.

Ophthalmopathy patients had moderately to severely active disease, Clinical Activity Score of at least 3, NOSPECS grade of at least 4, and duration under 3 months. Any patient with an uncontrolled infection, another autoimmune disease, pregnancy or lactation was excluded. Diagnoses relied on clinical symptoms, serum thyroxine and TRAb, thyroid ultrasound and orbital computed tomography. Ficoll-Paque density gradient centrifugation was used to isolate PBMCs from about 9.4 ml of fresh peripheral blood. Total RNA was extracted using Trizol reagent, and RNA quality was assessed on an Agilent 2100 Bioanalyzer. Amplification of TCR beta CDR3 regions was carried out from RNA transcripts. The first round of RT-PCR for the TCR CDR3 was performed with the HTBI primer set and the Qiagen OneStep RT-PCR kit. Libraries were constructed in a second round of multiplex PCR, after which size selection and purification were carried out. Sequencing of the libraries was done on an Illumina HiSeq2000 using paired-end 100 bp reads. The authors' analysis ran thus. SOAPnuke was used to process the raw data, removing reads that contained adapters or uncalled bases, had a mean Phred below 15, or lacked an exact match to the constant primer or identifier. COPE v1.2.5 was used to merge high-quality paired reads, and clonotypes were defined as unique nucleotide sequences. MiTCR v1.1 was used to align the clonotypes against IMGT TRBV, TRBD and TRBJ reference segments. Only V-J combinations with frequency above 0.0001, covering 99% to 99.2% of repertoires, were analysed. A TCS score was defined as the ratio between F50 (clonal expansion) and ExV (chaos), using BLOSUM62-based TCRdist between CDR3 peptides within each V-J. Welch's t-statistics and random forest reduced around 520 V-J features to 13, which were used in a naive Bayes classifier (R e1071). TCRdb redid the processing of the public reads, applying fastp at Q25 and MiXCR, and retained in-frame beta chains. Identical CDR3 protein sequences are pooled into one entry, listed with their most common genes and DNA. These V and J calls rely on TCRdb rather than the paper's analysis. Present in this sample are approximately 350,000 distinct CDR3 sequences, 13% to 15% of which were seen just once. Roughly a fifth of the sample lies in the top ten.

This receptor was identified in a woman aged 55-70 years with Graves' ophthalmopathy. Sequencing was performed on blood.

The bases are TGTGCCAGCGCCGTGTTAGGGGAGCAGTTCTTC. Its protein is CASAVLGEQFF. The V and J segments used are TRBV28 and TRBJ2-1; the D gene remains uncertain. The CDR3 spans 11 residues, from the cysteine through the phenylalanine. The only DNA kept is the CDR3, 33 bases in frame from the first base. For CDR1 and CDR2, the germline V gene lists MDHEN and SYDVKM. Deletion took 8 bases off V and 10 bases off J, with a span of 12 bases between the germline ends.